This entry describes one T cell receptor (beta chain). Its antigen remains unidentified. Together with a sample-barcoded 5' primer, a J-beta primer mix was included in a second PCR lasting roughly 6 to 12 cycles. Every cDNA molecule carried a tag from a template-switch adaptor bearing 12 random nucleotides. TCRdb fed the 5' RACE reads into MiXCR, producing one record per CDR3 protein. The sample includes over a million distinct CDR3 sequences, around 45% of them seen just once. CDR1 is DFQATT and CDR2 is SNEGSKA in the germline V gene (reference sequence). Between the trimmed V and J ends, which lost 1 base and 7 bases, there was a span of 10 bases. The CDR3 has 12 residues. Sample donors were healthy Caucasian individuals that came from Russia, aged roughly 6 to 95. Peripheral blood samples of 9 to 10 milliliters were drawn from each donor. This sample is part of a study of blood T cells in healthy people across ages. Study-wide results and caveats: Per million T cells, the diversity of TCR beta decreased roughly linearly as age advanced.

The V and J genes are TRBV20-1 and TRBJ1-2, with D unresolved. The receptor was isolated from a woman in her fifties or sixties in good health. Sequenced: blood. The CDR3 DNA reads as TGCAGTGCTAGAGCTCTACTTGGTGGCTACACCTTC. The encoded protein is CSARALLGGYTF.